The entry below gives a single T cell receptor (beta chain) sequence along with its context. Between the trimmed V and J ends, which lost 2 bases and 4 bases, there was a span of 9 bases. CDR1 is SGHVS, CDR2 FQNEAQ, per germline. The CDR3 runs to 13 residues. The data originate from a study of blood T cell repertoires in COVID-19. Generated by immunoSEQ multiplex PCR, the TCRdb table keeps only in-frame clones and is missing some. The top ten clones hold roughly 6.1% of a sample with 40,000 to 55,000 clones, roughly nine tenths of them seen once. The chain combines TRBV7-8 with TRBJ2-7; possibly TRBD2 for D (5 bases). The material sequenced was peripheral blood. This TCR was sampled from a human donor in a cohort sampled during active COVID-19. As DNA, the CDR3 is TGTGCCAGCAGCTTAAGTAGGGAGTACGAGCAGTACTTC. Its translation is CASSLSREYEQYF. The variable domain in full, completed from reference TRBV7-8 and TRBJ2-7, reads GAGVSQSPRYKVAKRGQDVALRCDPISGHVSLFWYQQALGQGPEFLTYFQNEAQLDKSGLPSDRFFAERPEGSVSTLKIQRTQQEDSAVYLCASSLSREYEQYFGPGTRLTVT.